This T cell receptor (beta chain) was retrieved from a study of glioma-infiltrating T cells after dendritic cell vaccination. The protocol was immunoSEQ multiplex PCR, while the TCRdb copy is restricted to in-frame clones and leaves out a portion. The sample includes 70,000 to 95,000 clones, more than 75% of them seen just once. Losses at the gene ends were 5 bases for V and 5 bases for J; bases not matched to a gene: 4. The CDR3 runs 14 residues. CDR1 and CDR2 (germline): LNHNV, YYDKDF (reference sequence). This sample's time point: after dendritic cell vaccination, including at tumor progression/relapse.

The sample consisted of blood, taken after dendritic cell vaccination. The chain recombines TRBV15 with TRBJ2-1, with 9 bases matching TRBD2. This sequence originates from a human donor with glioblastoma. CDR3 nucleotides: TGTGCCACCAGCGCCCGGACTAGCGACAATGAGCAGTTCTTC. Protein product: CATSARTSDNEQFF.